Following are 32 T cell receptor beta chains from one sample sequenced in a study of T cells in Graves' hyperthyroidism and ophthalmopathy. Amplified TCR beta CDR3 regions came from RNA transcripts. Using the HTBI primer set, a first-round RT-PCR was run on the TCR CDR3. TCRdb called the multiplex PCR reads again in MiXCR, with one record for every CDR3 protein. This table holds about 560,000 distinct CDR3 sequences, 40% to 55% found once. The specimen was peripheral blood or thyroid tissue (not recorded which). The receptors here all came from a woman aged 18-29 years with Graves' hyperthyroidism.

The chain carries TRBV7-8 and TRBJ1-4, with D unclear. V shed 5 bases and J shed 8 bases, with 12 bases lying between them. Looked up from germline, CDR1 is SGHVS and CDR2 is FQNEAQ. This CDR3 comprises 13 residues. In DNA form, the CDR3 reads TGTGCCAGCAGCAAGGGCCCGCTAGAAAAACTGTTTTTT. This gives the protein CASSKGPLEKLFF.

This clonotype was seen many times. The V gene is TRBV29-1, the J gene TRBJ2-7; D not resolved. V was cut by 5 bases and J by 2 bases, with 16 bases left in between. CDR1 and CDR2 from the germline V gene are SQVTM and ANQGSEA. CDR3 length equals 14 residues. The CDR3 coding sequence is TGCAGCGTTCAACCGACCTCCAGCCCCTACGAGCAGTACTTC. It specifies CSVQPTSSPYEQYF.

This clonotype turned up a few times. The CDR3 DNA is TGCGCCAGCAGCCCTTTCCCCAGTCTAAAAAGCGGTCTTCCCTACGAGCAGTACTTC. This translates into CASSPFPSLKSGLPYEQYF. This chain uses TRBV10-2 with TRBJ2-7; D is perhaps TRBD2 (5 bases). Germline V gene sequence: CDR1 WSHSY, CDR2 SAAADI. The CDR3 consists of 19 residues. Trimming took 6 bases from V and 2 from J, leaving 29 bases between them.

This clonotype was found once. The DNA for the CDR3 is TGTGCCAGCAGCTTAGTAGACAGCCCGGCCCAGCATTTT. It is translated as CASSLVDSPAQHF. The chain recombines TRBV7-2 with TRBJ1-5, with D possibly being TRBD1 (5 bases). The V gene lost 1 base and the J gene lost 11 bases, with 12 bases spanning the gap. Germline CDR1 reads SGHTA; CDR2 reads FQGNSA. The CDR3 loop spans 13 amino acids.

V and J are TRBV20-1 and TRBJ2-7; no clear D. V was clipped by 1 base and J by 2 bases, with 9 bases between them. The CDR3 has 13 amino acids. Germline V CDR1 and CDR2: DFQATT, SNEGSKA (reference sequence). CDR3 region: CSARGSSTYEQYF. The DNA of the CDR3 is TGCAGTGCTAGAGGCTCCAGTACCTACGAGCAGTACTTC.

This chain links TRBV10-3 with TRBJ2-7; the D call may be TRBD1 or TRBD2 (5 bases each). Germline-derived CDR1 and CDR2 are ENHRY and SYGVKD. This CDR3 is built from 14 residues. V lost 7 bases, J lost 2 bases, and 15 bases lay in between. Here the CDR3 reads CAIMATGTAYEQYF. DNA for the CDR3: TGTGCCATCATGGCTACCGGGACGGCCTACGAGCAGTACTTC.

The J gene is TRBJ1-1, the V gene TRBV12-3 or TRBV12-4, with D possibly being TRBD1 (6 bases). Between the trimmed V and J ends, which lost 3 bases and 6 bases, there was a span of 17 bases. The CDR3 has 15 amino acids. The CDR3 here is CASSFHREGLPEAFF. The CDR3 DNA reads TGTGCCAGCAGTTTCCACAGGGAGGGGCTCCCTGAAGCTTTCTTT.

This clonotype was seen more than once but under ten times. V is TRBV29-1 and J is TRBJ1-5, with D maybe TRBD1 (6 bases). V gave up 6 bases and J gave up 3 bases, with 12 bases separating them. CDR1 and CDR2 from the germline V gene are SQVTM and ANQGSEA. This CDR3 contains 13 residues. CDR3 residues: CSVRGGINQPQHF. In DNA form, the CDR3 reads TGCAGCGTAAGGGGGGGGATCAATCAGCCCCAGCATTTT.

There are a few counts of this clonotype. This CDR3 is CASSLETGNEQYF. CDR3 DNA sequence: TGTGCCAGCAGCCTCGAGACAGGGAACGAGCAGTACTTC. This chain joins TRBV12-3 or TRBV12-4 and TRBJ2-7, with 7 positions matching TRBD1. Trimming took 6 bases from V and 5 from J; bases not matched to a gene: 7. The CDR3 length is 13 residues.

This clonotype appeared once. The J gene is TRBJ2-3, the V gene TRBV20-1, with TRBD2 matching over 8 bases. The CDR3 has 14 amino acids. J was trimmed by 0 bases and V by 6 bases; bases with no gene match: 5. In germline, CDR1 is DFQATT, CDR2 SNEGSKA (reference sequence). The CDR3 DNA sequence: TGCAGTGCCGTAGCGGGGCTAAGCACAGATACGCAGTATTTT. Amino acids: CSAVAGLSTDTQYF.

On this clonotype itself: An end of the junction does not agree with germline; a read error may underlie this. The gene calls are TRBV25-1 and TRBJ2-2, with 7 bases identical to TRBD2. The CDR3 has 13 amino acids. Germline CDR1 and CDR2: MGHDK and SYGVNS. CDR3 region: CASTMGGSGELFF. The CDR3 DNA follows: TGCGCCAGCACTATGGGAGGGTCCGGGGAGCTGTTTTTT.

This clonotype was detected ten times or more. The V call is TRBV2, the J call TRBJ1-2; no clear D gene. The germline V and J ends were trimmed by 2 bases and 3 bases, with 10 bases remaining between them. Germline CDR1 and CDR2: SNHLY and FYNNEI. The CDR3 length is 14 residues. CDR3 DNA: TGTGCCAGCAGTGAAAGGGCAGTGGACTATGGCTACACCTTC. The encoded protein is CASSERAVDYGYTF.

This clonotype was counted only a few times. This chain uses TRBV16 with TRBJ2-7; 10 nucleotides align to TRBD2. CDR1 and CDR2 from the germline V gene are KGHSY and FQNENV. The CDR3 totals 15 residues. The V gene end was trimmed by 3 bases and the J gene end by 3 bases; junction bases not matched to a gene: 5. The CDR3 reads CASSQGGLASYEQYF. The CDR3 DNA reads as TGTGCCAGCAGCCAGGGGGGACTAGCGAGCTACGAGCAGTACTTC.

This clonotype was counted ten times or more. The genes are TRBV20-1 and TRBJ2-5; D unclear. This CDR3 has 12 residues. Trimming removed 6 bases from V and 2 bases from J, with 10 bases in between. Germline assignment: CDR1 DFQATT and CDR2 SNEGSKA (reference sequence). CDR3 DNA sequence: TGCAGTGCAGCAGGTTATCAAGAGACCCAGTACTTC. This translates into CSAAGYQETQYF.

The chain carries TRBV5-4 and TRBJ2-7; D ambiguous. V dropped 2 bases and J dropped 2 bases, with 8 bases sitting between them. The CDR3 covers 13 residues. The germline gives CDR1 SGHNT, CDR2 YYREEE (reference sequence). Here the CDR3 reads CASSFPLAYEQYF. CDR3 coding DNA: TGTGCCAGCAGCTTCCCTCTAGCCTACGAGCAGTACTTC.

Regarding this clonotype: A read error may produce the germline difference seen at one junction end. The chain is built from TRBV15 and TRBJ1-6; D gene uncertain. The CDR3 runs to 13 residues. CDR1 is LNHNV and CDR2 is YYDKDF in the germline V gene (reference sequence). CDR3 nucleotides: TGTGCCACCAGCCGAGAAGCAGATTCACCCCTCCACTTT. It translates to CATSREADSPLHF.

This clonotype was seen only a few times. This may be a read error, as it is one base from a much larger clone. J is TRBJ2-7 and V is TRBV24-1; D not certain. Germline CDR1 KGHDR, CDR2 SFDVKD. CDR3 length: 13 amino acids. V was clipped by 3 bases and J by 3 bases, with 8 bases between them. This CDR3 reads CATSDPASYEQYF. In nucleotides, the CDR3 is TGTGCCACCAGTGATCCAGCTAGCTACGAGCAGTACTTC.

In its sample, this clonotype was seen many times. The chain joins TRBV5-5 to TRBJ2-5, with 8 bases fitting TRBD1. Germline CDR1 reads SGHKS; CDR2 reads YYEKEE (reference sequence). This CDR3 contains 13 residues. V trimming: 7 bases; J trimming: 4 bases; junction bases outside the gene matches: 6. In DNA, the CDR3 is TGTGCCAGCGGAACCGGGACAGGAGAGACCCAGTACTTC. The encoded protein is CASGTGTGETQYF.

V is TRBV29-1 and J is TRBJ2-1; D might be TRBD2 (5 bases). Deletions cut 4 bases from V and 8 bases from J, with 6 bases between. The CDR3 spans 10 residues. Germline V gene data show CDR1 as SQVTM and CDR2 as ANQGSEA. CDR3 in amino acids: CSVGSDEQFF. Written as DNA, the CDR3 is TGCAGCGTTGGTAGCGATGAGCAGTTCTTC.

This clonotype was detected a few times. The chain has TRBV7-9 and TRBJ1-4; 8 bases line up with TRBD1. Germline CDR1 and CDR2: SEHNR and FQNEAQ (reference sequence). The trim removed 4 bases at V and 3 bases at J, leaving 4 bases unmatched. The CDR3 covers 15 residues. CDR3 protein: CASSYQGAPNEKLFF. CDR3 sequence (DNA): TGTGCCAGCAGCTACCAGGGGGCTCCTAATGAAAAACTGTTTTTT.

The chain joins TRBV7-9 to TRBJ2-7, with D possibly being TRBD1 (5 bases). Germline CDR1 is SEHNR and CDR2 is FQNEAQ (reference sequence). CDR3 size: 15 residues. V was shortened by 1 base and J by 3 bases, with 13 bases between the two germline ends. The CDR3 DNA follows: TGTGCCAGCAGCTTAGTATCACAGGTCAGCTACGAGCAGTACTTC. This codes for CASSLVSQVSYEQYF.

The chain uses TRBV12-3 or TRBV12-4 and TRBJ1-5, with 9 bases aligning to TRBD1. Trimming removed 7 bases from V and 7 bases from J; junction bases left unmatched: 11. The CDR3 extends over 15 amino acids. CDR3 bases: TGTGCCAGCATCAGACAGGGGGGGCATAAACAGCCCCAGCATTTT. Translation: CASIRQGGHKQPQHF.

On this clonotype: A read error may be the cause here, since a much bigger clone is one base away. The rearrangement joins TRBV10-2 to TRBJ1-2; possible D gene TRBD1, 5 bases. Trimming took 6 bases from V and 9 from J, leaving 14 bases between them. This CDR3 region has 12 residues. Germline values: CDR1 WSHSY, CDR2 SAAADI. The CDR3 loop reads CASRGGTPSYTF. In DNA form, the CDR3 reads TGCGCCAGCAGGGGGGGGACGCCGAGCTACACCTTC.

At least ten counts were recorded for this clonotype. The chain carries TRBV2 and TRBJ2-2; the D is unclear. This CDR3 contains 14 residues. Between the trimmed V and J ends, which lost 10 bases and 7 bases, there was a span of 19 bases. The germline CDR1 and CDR2 sequences are SNHLY and FYNNEI. CDR3 sequence (DNA): TGTGCCAATCTAGACTCCACGACGGGCGGGGAGCTGTTTTTT. Its translation: CANLDSTTGGELFF.

This clonotype was counted at least ten times. The chain links TRBV7-2 to TRBJ2-5, with TRBD2 identical over 13 bases. Germline V CDR1 and CDR2: SGHTA, FQGNSA. J was trimmed by 7 bases and V by 5 bases; bases with no gene match: 13. The CDR3 runs to 17 residues. CDR3 region: CASSLALAGGDRRTQYF. CDR3 sequence (DNA): TGTGCCAGCAGCCTGGCACTAGCGGGAGGGGACAGACGGACCCAGTACTTC.

The rearrangement uses TRBV19 and TRBJ2-5, with D perhaps matching TRBD2 (6 bases). Germline loops: CDR1 LNHDA, CDR2 SQIVND (reference sequence). V lost 1 base and J 4 bases, leaving 7 bases between the germline ends. This CDR3 has 13 residues. CDR3 nucleotides: TGTGCCAGTAGTATAGCGGGAGCAGAGACCCAGTACTTC. Translating it yields CASSIAGAETQYF.

The V gene is TRBV7-9, the J gene TRBJ1-2, with D perhaps matching TRBD1 (6 bases). This CDR3 contains 13 residues. The V gene's germline CDR1 is SEHNR and CDR2 FQNEAQ (reference sequence). Trimming left V 5 bases short and J 7 bases short, with 14 bases between. The CDR3 bases are TGTGCCAGCAGCCTACAGGGATCCCGTGGCTACACCTTC. Translation: CASSLQGSRGYTF.

The rearrangement joins TRBV10-3 to TRBJ1-2; no reliable D call. The germline V and J ends were trimmed by 10 bases and 5 bases, with 20 bases remaining between them. Looked up from germline, CDR1 is ENHRY and CDR2 is SYGVKD. This CDR3 contains 14 residues. This CDR3 is CATLSRPNGYGYTF. CDR3 coding DNA: TGTGCCACCCTATCCAGGCCGAACGGGTATGGCTACACCTTC.

V is TRBV29-1 and J is TRBJ2-7; no firm D call. V lost 4 bases to trimming and J lost 5 bases, with 15 bases between them. This CDR3 has 13 amino acids. Germline CDR1 SQVTM, CDR2 ANQGSEA. CDR3 region: CSVGSRSFHEQYF. The DNA for the CDR3 is TGCAGCGTTGGTAGCAGGAGTTTCCACGAGCAGTACTTC.

V usage is TRBV14 and J usage is TRBJ2-7, with 8 positions matching TRBD2. This CDR3 region has 14 residues. The J segment lost 7 bases and the V segment lost 6 bases, leaving 11 bases of the junction unmatched. Per the germline V gene, CDR1 is SGHDN and CDR2 is FVKESK. This CDR3 is CASSSAGGQGEQYF. The CDR3 region has the DNA TGTGCCAGCAGTTCTGCGGGAGGCCAAGGTGAGCAGTACTTC.

In this sample, this clonotype turned up once. Possible read error: a much larger clone is one base away. The chain links TRBV29-1 to TRBJ1-1; D is possibly TRBD1 (5 bases). This CDR3 is built from 13 residues. Trimming took 7 bases from V and 0 from J, leaving 12 bases between them. Germline CDR1 is SQVTM and CDR2 is ANQGSEA. This chain's CDR3 is CSASGQVNTEAFF. The CDR3 DNA follows: TGCAGCGCCTCAGGACAAGTGAACACTGAAGCTTTCTTT.

This clonotype was counted many times. This chain uses TRBV9 with TRBJ2-7; D gene unclear. From germline, CDR1 is SGDLS and CDR2 YYNGEE. The V end lost 0 bases, the J end lost 5 bases, and 12 bases lay between the germline ends. This CDR3 is 14 amino acids long. In DNA, the CDR3 is TGTGCCAGCAGCGTAGGTGTCCGGAGCGACGAGCAGTACTTC. Amino acid sequence: CASSVGVRSDEQYF.